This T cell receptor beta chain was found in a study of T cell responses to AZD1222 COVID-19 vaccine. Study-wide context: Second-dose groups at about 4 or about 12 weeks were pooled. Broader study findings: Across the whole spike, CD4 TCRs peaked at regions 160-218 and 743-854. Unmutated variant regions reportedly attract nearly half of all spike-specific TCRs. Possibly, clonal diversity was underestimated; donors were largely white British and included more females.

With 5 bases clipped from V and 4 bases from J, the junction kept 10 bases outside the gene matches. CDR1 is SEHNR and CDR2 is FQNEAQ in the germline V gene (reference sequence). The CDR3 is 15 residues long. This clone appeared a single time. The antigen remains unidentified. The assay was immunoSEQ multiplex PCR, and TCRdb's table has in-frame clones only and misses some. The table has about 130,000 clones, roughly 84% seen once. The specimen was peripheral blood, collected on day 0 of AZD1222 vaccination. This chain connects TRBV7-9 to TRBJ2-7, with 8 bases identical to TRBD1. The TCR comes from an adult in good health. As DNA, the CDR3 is TGTGCCAGCAGCCCCGGACAGGGTGTGGAGTACGAGCAGTACTTC. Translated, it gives CASSPGQGVEYEQYF. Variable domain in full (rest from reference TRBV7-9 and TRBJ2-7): DTGVSQNPRHKITKRGQNVTFRCDPISEHNRLYWYRQTLGQGPEFLTYFQNEAQLEKSRLLSDRFSAERPKGSFSTLEIQRTEQGDSAMYLCASSPGQGVEYEQYFGPGTRLTVT.